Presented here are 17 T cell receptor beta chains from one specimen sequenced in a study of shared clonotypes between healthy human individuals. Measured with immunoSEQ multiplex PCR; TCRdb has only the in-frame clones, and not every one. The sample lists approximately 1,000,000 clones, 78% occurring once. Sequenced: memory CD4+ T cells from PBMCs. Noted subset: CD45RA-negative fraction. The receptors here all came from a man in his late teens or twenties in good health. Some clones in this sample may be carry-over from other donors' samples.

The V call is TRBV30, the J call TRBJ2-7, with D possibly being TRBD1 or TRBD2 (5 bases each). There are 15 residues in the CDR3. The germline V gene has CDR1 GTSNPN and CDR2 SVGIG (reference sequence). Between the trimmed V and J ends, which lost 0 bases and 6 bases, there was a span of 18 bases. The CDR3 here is CAWSVRGRDDSEQYF. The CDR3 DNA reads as TGTGCCTGGAGTGTACGAGGTAGGGACGACAGCGAGCAGTACTTC.

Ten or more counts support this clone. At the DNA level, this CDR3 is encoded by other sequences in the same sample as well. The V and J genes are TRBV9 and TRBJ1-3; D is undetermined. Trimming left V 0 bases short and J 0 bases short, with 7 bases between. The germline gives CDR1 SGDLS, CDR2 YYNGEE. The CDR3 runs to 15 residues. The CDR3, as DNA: TGTGCCAGCAGCGTAGAGGGTAGCTCTGGAAACACCATATATTTT. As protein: CASSVEGSSGNTIYF.

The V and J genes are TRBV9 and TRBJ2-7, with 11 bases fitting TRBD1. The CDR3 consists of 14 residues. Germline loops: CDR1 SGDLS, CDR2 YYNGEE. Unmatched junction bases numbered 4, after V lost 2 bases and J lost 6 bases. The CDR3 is CASSVWGQGGEQYF. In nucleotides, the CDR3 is TGTGCCAGCAGCGTTTGGGGACAGGGGGGCGAGCAGTACTTC.

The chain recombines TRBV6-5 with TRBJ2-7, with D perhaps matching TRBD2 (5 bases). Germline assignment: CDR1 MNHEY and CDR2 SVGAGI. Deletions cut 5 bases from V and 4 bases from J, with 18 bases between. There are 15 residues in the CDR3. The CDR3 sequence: CASSRIPGKSYEQYF. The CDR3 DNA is TGTGCCAGCAGTCGGATACCGGGAAAATCTTACGAGCAGTACTTC.

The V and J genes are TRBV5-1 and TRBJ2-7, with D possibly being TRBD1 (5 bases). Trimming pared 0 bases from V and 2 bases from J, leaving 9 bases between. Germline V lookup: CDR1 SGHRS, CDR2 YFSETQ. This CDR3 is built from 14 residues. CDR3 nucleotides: TGCGCCAGCAGCTTGGAGACAGCTACCTACGAGCAGTACTTC. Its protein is CASSLETATYEQYF.

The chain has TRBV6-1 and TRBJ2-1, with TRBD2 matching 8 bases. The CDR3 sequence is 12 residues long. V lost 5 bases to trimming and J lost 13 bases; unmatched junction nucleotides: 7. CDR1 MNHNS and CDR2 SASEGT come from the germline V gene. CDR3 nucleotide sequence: TGTGCCAGCAGTCCGGGGGGGGACTCCCAGTTCTTC. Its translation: CASSPGGDSQFF.

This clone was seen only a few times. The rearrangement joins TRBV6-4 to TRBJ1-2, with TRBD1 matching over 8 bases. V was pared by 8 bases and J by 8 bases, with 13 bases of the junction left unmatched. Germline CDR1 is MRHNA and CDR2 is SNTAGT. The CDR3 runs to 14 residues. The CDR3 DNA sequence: TGTGCCAGCTCAAAAGATCAGGGGGCGCAAGGCTACACCTTC. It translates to CASSKDQGAQGYTF.

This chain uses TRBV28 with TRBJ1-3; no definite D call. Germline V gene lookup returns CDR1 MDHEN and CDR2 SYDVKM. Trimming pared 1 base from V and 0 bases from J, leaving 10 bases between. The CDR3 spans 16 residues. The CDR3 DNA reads TGTGCCAGCAGTTTATTGGGCGGTTACTCTGGAAACACCATATATTTT. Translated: CASSLLGGYSGNTIYF.

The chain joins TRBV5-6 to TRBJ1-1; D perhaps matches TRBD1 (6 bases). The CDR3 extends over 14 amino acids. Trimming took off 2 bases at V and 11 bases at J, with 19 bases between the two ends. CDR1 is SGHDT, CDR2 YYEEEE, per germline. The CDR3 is CASSFFRDTTRAFF. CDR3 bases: TGTGCCAGCAGCTTTTTTCGGGACACGACACGGGCTTTCTTT. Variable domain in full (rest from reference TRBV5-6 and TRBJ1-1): DAGVTQSPTHLIKTRGQQVTLRCSPKSGHDTVSWYQQALGQGPQFIFQYYEEEERQRGNFPDRFSGHQFPNYSSELNVNALLLGDSALYLCASSFFRDTTRAFFGQGTRLTVV.

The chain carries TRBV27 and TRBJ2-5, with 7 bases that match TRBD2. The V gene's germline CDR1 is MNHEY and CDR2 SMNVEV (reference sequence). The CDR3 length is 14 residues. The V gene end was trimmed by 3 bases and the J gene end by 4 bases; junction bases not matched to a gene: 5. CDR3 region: CASSFQGGGETQYF. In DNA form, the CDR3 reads TGTGCCAGCAGTTTTCAGGGCGGGGGAGAGACCCAGTACTTC.

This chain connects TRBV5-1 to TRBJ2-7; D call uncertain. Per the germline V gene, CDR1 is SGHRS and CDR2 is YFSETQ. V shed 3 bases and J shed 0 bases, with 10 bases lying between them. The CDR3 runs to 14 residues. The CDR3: CASSSIDSSYEQYF. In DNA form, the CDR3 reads TGCGCCAGCAGCTCGATTGACTCCTCCTACGAGCAGTACTTC.

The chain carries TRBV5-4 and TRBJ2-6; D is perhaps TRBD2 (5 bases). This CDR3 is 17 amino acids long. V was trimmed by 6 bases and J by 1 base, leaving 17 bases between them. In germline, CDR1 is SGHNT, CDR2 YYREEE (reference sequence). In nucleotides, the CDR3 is TGTGCCAGCATCCCCCCCGGGGTGGGATCTGGGGCCAACGTCCTGACTTTC. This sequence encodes CASIPPGVGSGANVLTF. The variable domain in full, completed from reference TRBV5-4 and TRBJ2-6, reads ETGVTQSPTHLIKTRGQQVTLRCSSQSGHNTVSWYQQALGQGPQFIFQYYREEENGRGNFPPRFSGLQFPNYSSELNVNALELDDSALYLCASIPPGVGSGANVLTFGAGSRLTVL.

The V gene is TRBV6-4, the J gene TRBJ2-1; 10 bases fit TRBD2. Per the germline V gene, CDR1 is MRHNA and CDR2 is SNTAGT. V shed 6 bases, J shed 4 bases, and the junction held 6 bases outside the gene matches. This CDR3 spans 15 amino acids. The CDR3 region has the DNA TGTGCCAGCAGGATGACTAGCGGGCGGTACAATGAGCAGTTCTTC. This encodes CASRMTSGRYNEQFF.

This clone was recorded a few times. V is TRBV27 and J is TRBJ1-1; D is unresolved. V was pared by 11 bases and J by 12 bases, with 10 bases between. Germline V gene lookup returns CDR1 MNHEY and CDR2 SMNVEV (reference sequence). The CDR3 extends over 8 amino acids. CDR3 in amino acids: CAGPTPFF. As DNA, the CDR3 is TGTGCCGGGCCGACCCCTTTCTTT.

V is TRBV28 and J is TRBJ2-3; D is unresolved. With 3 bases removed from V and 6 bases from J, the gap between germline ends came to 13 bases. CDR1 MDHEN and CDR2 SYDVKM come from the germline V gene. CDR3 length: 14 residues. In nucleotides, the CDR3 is TGTGCCAGCAGTTTTCGACTGCTGGCGGATACGCAGTATTTT. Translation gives CASSFRLLADTQYF.

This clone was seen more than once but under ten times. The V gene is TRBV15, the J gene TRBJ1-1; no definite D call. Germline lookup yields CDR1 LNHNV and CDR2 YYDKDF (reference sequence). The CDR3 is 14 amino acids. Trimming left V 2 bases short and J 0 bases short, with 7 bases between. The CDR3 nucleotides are TGTGCCACCAGCAGATCTCTTCTGAACACTGAAGCTTTCTTT. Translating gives CATSRSLLNTEAFF.

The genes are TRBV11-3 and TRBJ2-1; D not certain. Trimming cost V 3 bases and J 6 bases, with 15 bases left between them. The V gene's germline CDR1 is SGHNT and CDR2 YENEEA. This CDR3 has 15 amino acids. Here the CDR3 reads CASSFRASGPNEQFF. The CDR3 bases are TGTGCCAGCAGCTTCCGCGCCTCCGGACCCAATGAGCAGTTCTTC.